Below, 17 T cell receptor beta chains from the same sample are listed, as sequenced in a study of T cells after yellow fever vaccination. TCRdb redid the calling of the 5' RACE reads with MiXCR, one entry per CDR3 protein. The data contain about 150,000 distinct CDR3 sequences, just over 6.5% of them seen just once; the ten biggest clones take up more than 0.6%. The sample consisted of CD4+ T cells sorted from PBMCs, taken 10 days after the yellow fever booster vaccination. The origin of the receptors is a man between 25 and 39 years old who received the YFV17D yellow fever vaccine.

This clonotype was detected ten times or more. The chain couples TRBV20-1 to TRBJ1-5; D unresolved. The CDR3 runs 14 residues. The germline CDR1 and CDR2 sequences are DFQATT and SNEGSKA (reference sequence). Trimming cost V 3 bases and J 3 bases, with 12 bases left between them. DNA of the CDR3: TGCAGTGCTAGTGCCAGGAACCCCAATCAGCCCCAGCATTTT. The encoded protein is CSASARNPNQPQHF.

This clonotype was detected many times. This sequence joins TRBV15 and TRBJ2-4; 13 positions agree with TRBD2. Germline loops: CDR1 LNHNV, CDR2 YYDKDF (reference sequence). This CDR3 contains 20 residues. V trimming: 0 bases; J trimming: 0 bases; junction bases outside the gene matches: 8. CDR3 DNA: TGTGCCACCAGCAGAGATGGACTAGCGGGAGTTCTGGCAGCCAAAAACATTCAGTACTTC. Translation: CATSRDGLAGVLAAKNIQYF.

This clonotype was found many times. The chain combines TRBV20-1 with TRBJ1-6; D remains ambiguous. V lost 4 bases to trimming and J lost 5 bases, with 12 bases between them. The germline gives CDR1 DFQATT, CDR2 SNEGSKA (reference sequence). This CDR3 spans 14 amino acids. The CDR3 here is CSATEGFNNSPLHF. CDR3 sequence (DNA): TGCAGTGCTACCGAGGGATTCAATAATTCACCCCTCCACTTT.

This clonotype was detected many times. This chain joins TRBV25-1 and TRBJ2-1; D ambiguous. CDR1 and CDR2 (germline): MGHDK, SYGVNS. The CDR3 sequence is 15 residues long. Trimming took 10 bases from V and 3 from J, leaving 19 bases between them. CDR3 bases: TGTGCCACCGTGATAGGGCCCTGGGGCTACAATGAGCAGTTCTTC. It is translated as CATVIGPWGYNEQFF. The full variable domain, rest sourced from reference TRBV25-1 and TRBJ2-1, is EADIYQTPRYLVIGTGKKITLECSQTMGHDKMYWYQQDPGMELHLIHYSYGVNSTEKGDLSSESTVSRIRTEHFPLTLESARPSHTSQYLCATVIGPWGYNEQFFGPGTRLTVL.

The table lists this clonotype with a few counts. This CDR3 is CASSDPTGKSTDTQYF. For the CDR3, the DNA is TGTGCCAGCAGTGACCCGACAGGGAAAAGCACAGATACGCAGTATTTT. The rearrangement joins TRBV6-1 to TRBJ2-3, with 7 bases that match TRBD1. Looked up from germline, CDR1 is MNHNS and CDR2 is SASEGT. The junction had 6 bases not matched to a gene; V was cut back by 3 bases and J by 0 bases. The CDR3 covers 16 residues.

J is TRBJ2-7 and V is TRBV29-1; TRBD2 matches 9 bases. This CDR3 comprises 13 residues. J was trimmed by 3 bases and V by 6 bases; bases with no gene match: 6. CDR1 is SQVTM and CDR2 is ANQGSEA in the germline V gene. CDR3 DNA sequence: TGCAGCGTGGGGGGGCGGGAGGGCTACGAGCAGTACTTC. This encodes CSVGGREGYEQYF.

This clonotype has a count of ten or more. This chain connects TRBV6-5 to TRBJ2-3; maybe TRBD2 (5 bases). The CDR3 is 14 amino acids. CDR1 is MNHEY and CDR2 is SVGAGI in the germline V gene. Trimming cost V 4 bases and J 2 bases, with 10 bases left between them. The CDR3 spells CASSWGVLTDTQYF. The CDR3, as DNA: TGTGCCAGCAGTTGGGGAGTTCTCACAGATACGCAGTATTTT.

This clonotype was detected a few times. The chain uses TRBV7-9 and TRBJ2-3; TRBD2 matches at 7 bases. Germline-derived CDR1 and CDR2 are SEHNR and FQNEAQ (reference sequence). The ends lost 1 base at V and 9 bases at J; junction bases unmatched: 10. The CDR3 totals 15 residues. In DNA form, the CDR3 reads TGTGCCAGCAGCTTAGGGTCTGCGGGAGAGGGCACGCAGTATTTT. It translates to CASSLGSAGEGTQYF.

In DNA form, the CDR3 reads TGTGCCAGCAGTTACAAAGGGACCCGGCAAGAGACCCAGTACTTC. It encodes CASSYKGTRQETQYF. The rearrangement links TRBV6-2 or TRBV6-3 to TRBJ2-5; D is perhaps TRBD1 or TRBD2 (5 bases each). The CDR3 extends over 15 amino acids. V was clipped by 2 bases and J by 2 bases, with 12 bases between them. Germline V lookup: CDR1 MNHEY, CDR2 SVGEGT.

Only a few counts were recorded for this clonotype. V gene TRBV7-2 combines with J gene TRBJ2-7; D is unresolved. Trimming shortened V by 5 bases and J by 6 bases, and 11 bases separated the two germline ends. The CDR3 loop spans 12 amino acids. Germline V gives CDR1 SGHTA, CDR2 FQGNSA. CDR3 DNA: TGTGCCAGCAGCCCGGGCGGATTCGAGCAGTACTTC. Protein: CASSPGGFEQYF.

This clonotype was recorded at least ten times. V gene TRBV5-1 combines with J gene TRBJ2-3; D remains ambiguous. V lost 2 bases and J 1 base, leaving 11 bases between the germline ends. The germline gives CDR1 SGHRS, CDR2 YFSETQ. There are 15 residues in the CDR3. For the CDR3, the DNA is TGCGCCAGCAGCTTCCTCAGGAGCGGCACAGATACGCAGTATTTT. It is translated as CASSFLRSGTDTQYF.

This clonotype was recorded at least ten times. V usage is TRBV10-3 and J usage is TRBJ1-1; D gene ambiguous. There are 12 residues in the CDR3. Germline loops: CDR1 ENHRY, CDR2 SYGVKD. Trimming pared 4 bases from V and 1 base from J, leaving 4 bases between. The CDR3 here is CAISGSNTEAFF. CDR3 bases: TGTGCCATCAGTGGGTCGAACACTGAAGCTTTCTTT.

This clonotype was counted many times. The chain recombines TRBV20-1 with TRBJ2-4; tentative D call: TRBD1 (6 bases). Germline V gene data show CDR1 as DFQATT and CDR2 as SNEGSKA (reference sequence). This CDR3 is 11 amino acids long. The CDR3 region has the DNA TGCACTGGACAGAATCAAAACATTCAGTACTTC. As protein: CTGQNQNIQYF.

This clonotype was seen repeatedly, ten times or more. DNA for the CDR3: TGTGCCAGCAGTTTACGGCGGCTTCCGAACACCGGGGAGCTGTTTTTT. Its protein product is CASSLRRLPNTGELFF. The rearrangement uses TRBV28 and TRBJ2-2; D not resolved. There are 16 residues in the CDR3. Trimming left V 2 bases short and J 0 bases short, with 10 bases between. Germline V gives CDR1 MDHEN, CDR2 SYDVKM.

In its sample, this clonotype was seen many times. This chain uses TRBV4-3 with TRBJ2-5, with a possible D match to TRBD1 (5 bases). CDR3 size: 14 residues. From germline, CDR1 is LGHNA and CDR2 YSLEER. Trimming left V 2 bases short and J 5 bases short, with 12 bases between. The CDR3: CASSQYQGFETQYF. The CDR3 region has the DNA TGCGCCAGCAGCCAATACCAGGGTTTCGAGACCCAGTACTTC.

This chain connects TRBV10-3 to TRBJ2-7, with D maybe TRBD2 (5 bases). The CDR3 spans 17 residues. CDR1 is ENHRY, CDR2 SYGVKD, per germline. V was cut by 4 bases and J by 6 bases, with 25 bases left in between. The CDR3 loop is CAISGNLMGGRVGEQYF. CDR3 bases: TGTGCCATCAGTGGTAATTTGATGGGTGGGAGAGTGGGCGAGCAGTACTTC.

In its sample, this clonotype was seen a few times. The CDR3 bases are TGCGCCAGCAGCCTCCGGGACAGGGGGCTTGGGTCCTACGAGCAGTACTTC. Amino acids: CASSLRDRGLGSYEQYF. This chain links TRBV5-1 with TRBJ2-7; 12 nucleotides agree with TRBD1. The junction had 9 bases not matched to a gene; V was cut back by 4 bases and J by 1 base. Germline V gives CDR1 SGHRS, CDR2 YFSETQ. The CDR3 consists of 17 residues.